These 16 T cell receptor beta chains were all obtained from the same sample, sequenced in a study of blood T cell repertoires in COVID-19. Clones were sequenced by immunoSEQ multiplex PCR, and TCRdb holds only the in-frame ones, with some missing. The sample holds 40,000 to 60,000 clones, more than 70% seen once. The sequenced sample was peripheral blood. The receptors were gathered from a human donor in a cohort sampled during active COVID-19.

The chain carries TRBV19 and TRBJ2-7, with 10 bases aligning to TRBD1. CDR1 and CDR2 from the germline V gene are LNHDA and SQIVND (reference sequence). The length of the CDR3 is 18 residues. J lost 3 bases, V lost 4 bases, and 15 bases had no gene match. For the CDR3, the DNA is TGTGCCAGTAGTAGAGACAGGGGGCGGGCACCGAGCCTCTACGAGCAGTACTTC. Protein product: CASSRDRGRAPSLYEQYF.

The genes are TRBV7-2 and TRBJ2-3; 8 bases line up with TRBD1. CDR3 length: 15 residues. With 6 bases clipped from V and 0 bases from J, the junction kept 5 bases outside the gene matches. Per the germline V gene, CDR1 is SGHTA and CDR2 is FQGNSA. CDR3 nucleotides: TGTGCCAGCAGGCCCCGGGACAGGAGCACAGATACGCAGTATTTT. It specifies CASRPRDRSTDTQYF.

The chain combines TRBV20-1 with TRBJ2-7, with D unclear. Germline V gene data show CDR1 as DFQATT and CDR2 as SNEGSKA (reference sequence). The CDR3 extends over 11 amino acids. Trimming shortened V by 1 base and J by 7 bases, and 8 bases separated the two germline ends. CDR3 DNA: TGCAGTGCTAGAGCAGACGGGGAGCAGTACTTC. It codes for CSARADGEQYF.

The chain couples TRBV5-1 to TRBJ1-3; 7 bases match TRBD1. Germline loops: CDR1 SGHRS, CDR2 YFSETQ. Trimming at V came to 0 bases and at J to 3 bases, leaving 6 bases not matched to a gene. The CDR3 loop spans 16 amino acids. The chain's CDR3 is CASSLGTDRSGNTIYF. The CDR3 DNA reads as TGCGCCAGCAGCTTGGGGACGGACAGGAGTGGAAACACCATATATTTT.

This clone has a handful of counts. V is TRBV19 and J is TRBJ1-1; tentatively, D is TRBD1 (6 bases). The CDR3 spans 17 residues. V was cut by 3 bases and J by 1 base, with 18 bases left in between. Germline CDR1 reads LNHDA; CDR2 reads SQIVND (reference sequence). CDR3 sequence (DNA): TGTGCCAGTAGTATTGAAGGGGTCAGGGGTCGGAACACTGAAGCTTTCTTT. It encodes CASSIEGVRGRNTEAFF.

This chain uses TRBV18 with TRBJ2-5; D not certain. The germline CDR1 and CDR2 sequences are KGHSH and LQKENI. V lost 6 bases, J lost 1 base, and 12 bases lay in between. The CDR3 sequence is 14 residues long. The CDR3 sequence: CASSQSGVQETQYF. In DNA form, the CDR3 reads TGTGCCAGCTCCCAGTCAGGTGTCCAAGAGACCCAGTACTTC.

The V and J genes are TRBV7-2 and TRBJ1-1; the D gene is possibly TRBD1 (6 bases). The length of the CDR3 is 13 residues. V was cut by 1 base and J by 4 bases, with 7 bases left in between. Germline CDR1 is SGHTA and CDR2 is FQGNSA. CDR3 in DNA: TGTGCCAGCAGCTTAGAGACAGGCACTGAAGCTTTCTTT. This sequence encodes CASSLETGTEAFF.

The chain has TRBV6-1 and TRBJ1-1; D gene unclear. The CDR3 is made up of 15 amino acids. V gave up 1 base and J gave up 6 bases, with 15 bases separating them. CDR1 is MNHNS and CDR2 is SASEGT in the germline V gene. CDR3 sequence reads: CASSEGAGRKPEAFF. Written as DNA, the CDR3 is TGTGCCAGCAGTGAAGGAGCGGGTCGAAAACCTGAAGCTTTCTTT.

In DNA form, the CDR3 reads TGTGCCAGCAGTTTATACGGCGGGAGAGGGGTTGGTGAGCAGTTCTTC. Translation gives CASSLYGGRGVGEQFF. The chain is built from TRBV27 and TRBJ2-1, with 7 bases matching TRBD2. CDR1 MNHEY and CDR2 SMNVEV come from the germline V gene (reference sequence). The CDR3 covers 16 residues. The junction had 12 bases not matched to a gene; V was cut back by 1 base and J by 9 bases.

This sequence joins TRBV6-5 and TRBJ2-3; perhaps TRBD2 as D (6 bases). The CDR3 runs 16 residues. V lost 2 bases, J lost 3 bases, and 15 bases lay in between. From germline, CDR1 is MNHEY and CDR2 SVGAGI. The CDR3 coding sequence is TGTGCCAGCAGTTACCTCGGCCGGGGGTCGACAGATACGCAGTATTTT. This translates into CASSYLGRGSTDTQYF.

V is TRBV19 and J is TRBJ1-1; no clear D. This CDR3 is built from 13 residues. The germline gives CDR1 LNHDA, CDR2 SQIVND (reference sequence). Trimming removed 1 base at V and 4 bases at J, with 7 bases between. Here the CDR3 DNA reads TGTGCCAGTAGTATAGTCAGTGGCACTGAAGCTTTCTTT. Amino acids: CASSIVSGTEAFF.

The rearrangement links TRBV9 to TRBJ2-1; TRBD1 might be the D (6 bases). V was pared by 4 bases and J by 10 bases, with 15 bases between. Germline V CDR1 and CDR2: SGDLS, YYNGEE. The CDR3 is 13 amino acids. The CDR3 DNA follows: TGTGCCAGCAGCTCGACAGGAAAATCCGAGCAGTTCTTC. The encoded protein is CASSSTGKSEQFF.

The chain employs TRBV5-4 and TRBJ1-2, with TRBD1 matching 7 bases. Per the germline V gene, CDR1 is SGHNT and CDR2 is YYREEE (reference sequence). The J segment lost 6 bases and the V segment lost 2 bases, leaving 4 bases of the junction unmatched. This CDR3 contains 13 residues. CDR3 loop: CASSFTGENGYTF. In DNA, the CDR3 is TGTGCCAGCAGCTTCACAGGGGAAAATGGCTACACCTTC.

The chain uses TRBV3-1 (or the pseudogene TRBV3-2) and TRBJ2-3, with 7 bases matching TRBD2. V lost 0 bases, J lost 3 bases, and 6 bases stayed unmatched. The CDR3 consists of 16 residues. The V gene's germline CDR1 is LGHDT and CDR2 YNNKEL (reference sequence). CDR3 sequence: CASSQDWGGRTDTQYF. The CDR3 bases are TGTGCCAGCAGCCAAGACTGGGGGGGTAGGACAGATACGCAGTATTTT.

The V gene is TRBV6-2 or TRBV6-3, the J gene TRBJ1-2, with 7 nucleotides matching TRBD1. CDR3 length: 13 amino acids. Per the germline V gene, CDR1 is MNHEY and CDR2 is SVGEGT. The trim removed 6 bases at V and 9 bases at J, leaving 10 bases unmatched. In nucleotides, the CDR3 is TGTGCCAGCAGCCGACCCCCCAGGGGGAGCTACACCTTC. Translated: CASSRPPRGSYTF.

The CDR3 nucleotides are TGTGCCAGCAGCCCGTATTCCGGGACTAGCGGGGCGGGTCGGAATGAGCAGTTCTTC. Its translation is CASSPYSGTSGAGRNEQFF. The rearrangement joins TRBV7-7 to TRBJ2-1, with 13 bases lining up with TRBD2. The CDR3 covers 19 residues. Germline CDR1 SSHAT, CDR2 FNYEAQ (reference sequence). After removal of 5 bases from V and 7 bases from J, the junction contained 17 bases not matched to a gene.